This TCR beta chain was sequenced for a study of Ad26.COV2.S vaccination and SARS-CoV-2 variants. Study-wide context: Participants got Ad26.COV2.S intramuscularly, once or twice 56 days apart. Study-wide results and caveats: Vaccine recipients showed a spike-specific TCR breadth that was higher than in placebo recipients. Responses of T cells in total may have been underestimated by the TCR breadth and depth analyses.

Clones were sequenced by immunoSEQ multiplex PCR, and TCRdb holds only the in-frame ones, with some missing. The table lists approximately 350,000 clones, 83% of them singletons. Treatment: around 19 received Ad26.COV2.S at low or high dose, single or two shots; 5 received placebo; per-sample allocation not given. It was on day 63 after the first vaccine or placebo injection that samples were taken. On this clone: Its antigen is unknown.

Unmatched junction bases numbered 9, after V lost 2 bases and J lost 6 bases. The CDR3 extends over 15 amino acids. Germline V gene lookup returns CDR1 SGHRS and CDR2 YFSETQ. The starting material was peripheral blood, obtained in a trial of Ad26.COV2.S vaccine versus placebo. This chain connects TRBV5-1 to TRBJ1-1; 8 bases agree with TRBD1. The receptor comes from a person aged 18 to 65 who received the Ad26.COV2.S COVID-19 vaccine or a placebo. CDR3 sequence reads: CASSFTTGASAEAFF. Written as DNA, the CDR3 is TGCGCCAGCAGCTTCACGACAGGGGCGAGCGCTGAAGCTTTCTTT.